The sequence of this T cell receptor (beta chain) was determined in a study of T cell repertoires in cytomegalovirus infection. Study information: A matching HLA type, together with CMV infection, was signaled by public TCR beta signatures.

MiXCR, applied by TCRdb to the reads, yields one record per CDR3 protein. Counted here are more than 200,000 distinct CDR3 sequences, approximately 9% occurring once; the ten biggest clones make up more than 13%. V was shortened by 5 bases and J by 4 bases, with 17 bases between the two germline ends. The germline CDR1 and CDR2 sequences are SGHTA and FQGNSA. The CDR3 contains 15 residues. Many counts were recorded for this clonotype. The TCR comes from a human donor in good health (CMV status not recorded). Some clones in this sample may be carry-over from other donors' samples. The gene calls are TRBV7-2 and TRBJ1-2; D might be TRBD1 (6 bases). The specimen was PBMCs. Here the CDR3 reads CASSAHRVGIYGYTF. The CDR3 DNA is TGTGCCAGCAGCGCTCACAGGGTGGGGATCTATGGCTACACCTTC.